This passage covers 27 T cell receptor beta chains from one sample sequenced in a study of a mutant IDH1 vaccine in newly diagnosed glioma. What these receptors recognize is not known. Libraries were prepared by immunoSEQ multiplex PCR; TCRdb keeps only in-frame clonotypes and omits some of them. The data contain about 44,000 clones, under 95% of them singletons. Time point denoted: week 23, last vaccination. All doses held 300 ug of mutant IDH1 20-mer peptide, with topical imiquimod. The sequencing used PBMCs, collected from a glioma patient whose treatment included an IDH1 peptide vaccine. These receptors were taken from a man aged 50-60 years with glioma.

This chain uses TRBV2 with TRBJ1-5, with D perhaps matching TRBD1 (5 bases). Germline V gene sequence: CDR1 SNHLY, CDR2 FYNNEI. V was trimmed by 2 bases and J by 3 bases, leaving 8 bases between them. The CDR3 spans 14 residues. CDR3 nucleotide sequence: TGTGCCAGCAGTGAAACGGGGCTCAATCAGCCCCAGCATTTT. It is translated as CASSETGLNQPQHF.

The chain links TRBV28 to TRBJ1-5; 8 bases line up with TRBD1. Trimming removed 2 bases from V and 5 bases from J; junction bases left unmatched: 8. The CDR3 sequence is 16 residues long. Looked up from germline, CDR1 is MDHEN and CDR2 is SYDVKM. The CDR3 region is CASSLTQGQAYQPQHF. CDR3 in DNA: TGTGCCAGCAGTTTAACCCAGGGACAGGCTTATCAGCCCCAGCATTTT. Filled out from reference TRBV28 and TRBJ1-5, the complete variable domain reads DVKVTQSSRYLVKRTGEKVFLECVQDMDHENMFWYRQDPGLGLRLIYFSYDVKMKEKGDIPEGYSVSREKKERFSLILESASTNQTSMYLCASSLTQGQAYQPQHFGDGTRLSIL.

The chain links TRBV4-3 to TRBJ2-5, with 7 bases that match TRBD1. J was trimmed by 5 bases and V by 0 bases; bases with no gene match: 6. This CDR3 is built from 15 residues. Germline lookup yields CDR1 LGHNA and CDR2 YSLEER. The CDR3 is CASSQEPQQGETQYF. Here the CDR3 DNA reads TGCGCCAGCAGCCAAGAACCCCAACAGGGGGAGACCCAGTACTTC.

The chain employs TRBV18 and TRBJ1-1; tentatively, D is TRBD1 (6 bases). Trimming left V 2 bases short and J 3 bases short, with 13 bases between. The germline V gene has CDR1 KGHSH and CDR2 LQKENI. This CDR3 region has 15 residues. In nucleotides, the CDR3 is TGTGCCAGCTCACCAAGGGGGAGGAAGGACACTGAAGCTTTCTTT. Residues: CASSPRGRKDTEAFF.

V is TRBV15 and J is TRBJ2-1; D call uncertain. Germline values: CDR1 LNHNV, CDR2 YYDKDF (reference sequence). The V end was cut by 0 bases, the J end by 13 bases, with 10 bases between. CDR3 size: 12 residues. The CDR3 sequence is CATSRDRFRQFF. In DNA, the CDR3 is TGTGCCACCAGCAGAGATCGGTTCCGCCAGTTCTTC.

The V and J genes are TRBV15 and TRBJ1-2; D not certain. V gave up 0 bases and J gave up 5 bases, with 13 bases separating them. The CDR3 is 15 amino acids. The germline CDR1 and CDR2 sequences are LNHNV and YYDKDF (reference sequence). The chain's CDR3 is CATSRDRGGRYGYTF. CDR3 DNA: TGTGCCACCAGCAGAGATCGGGGAGGTCGGTATGGCTACACCTTC.

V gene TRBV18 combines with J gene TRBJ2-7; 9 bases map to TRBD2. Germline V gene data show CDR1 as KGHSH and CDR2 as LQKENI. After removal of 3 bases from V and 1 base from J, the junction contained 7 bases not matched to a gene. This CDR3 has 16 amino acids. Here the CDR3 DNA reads TGTGCCAGCTCACCCCCTGGCGGGAGGGGGTCCTACGAGCAGTACTTC. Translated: CASSPPGGRGSYEQYF.

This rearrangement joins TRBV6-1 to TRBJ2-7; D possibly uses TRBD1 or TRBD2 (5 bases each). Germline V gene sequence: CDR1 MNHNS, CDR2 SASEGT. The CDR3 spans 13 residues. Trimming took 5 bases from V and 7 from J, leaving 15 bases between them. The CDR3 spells CASSPARGNEQYF. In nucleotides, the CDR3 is TGTGCCAGCAGTCCTGCTCGGGGCAATGAGCAGTACTTC.

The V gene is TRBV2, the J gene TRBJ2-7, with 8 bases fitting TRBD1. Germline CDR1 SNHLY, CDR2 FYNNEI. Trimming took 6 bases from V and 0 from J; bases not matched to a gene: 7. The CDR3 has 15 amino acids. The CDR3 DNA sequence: TGTGCCAGCAGATTGGGACAGGCAAACTCCTACGAGCAGTACTTC. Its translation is CASRLGQANSYEQYF.

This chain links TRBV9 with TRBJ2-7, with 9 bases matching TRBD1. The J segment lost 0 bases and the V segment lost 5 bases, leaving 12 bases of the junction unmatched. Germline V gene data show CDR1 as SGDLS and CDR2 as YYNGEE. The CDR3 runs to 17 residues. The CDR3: CASSKEQGAMGSYEQYF. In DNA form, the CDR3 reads TGTGCCAGCAGTAAGGAACAGGGGGCGATGGGCTCCTACGAGCAGTACTTC.

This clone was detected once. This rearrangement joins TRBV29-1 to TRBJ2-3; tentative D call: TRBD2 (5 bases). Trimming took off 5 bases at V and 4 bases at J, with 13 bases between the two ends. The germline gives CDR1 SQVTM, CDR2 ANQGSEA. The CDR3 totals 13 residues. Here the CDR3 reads CSVPLARADTQYF. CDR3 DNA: TGCAGCGTTCCCCTAGCCCGTGCAGATACGCAGTATTTT.

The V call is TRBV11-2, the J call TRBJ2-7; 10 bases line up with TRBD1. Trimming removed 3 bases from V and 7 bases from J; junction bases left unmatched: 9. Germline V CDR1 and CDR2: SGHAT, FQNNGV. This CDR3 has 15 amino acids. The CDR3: CASSLGETGGWEQYF. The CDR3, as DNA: TGTGCCAGCAGCTTGGGTGAGACAGGGGGCTGGGAGCAGTACTTC.

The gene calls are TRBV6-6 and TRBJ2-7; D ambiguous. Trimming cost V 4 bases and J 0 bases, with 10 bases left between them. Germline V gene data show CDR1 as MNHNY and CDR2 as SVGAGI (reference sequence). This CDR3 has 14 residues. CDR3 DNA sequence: TGTGCCAGCAGTTCCCCATCGAGCTCCTACGAGCAGTACTTC. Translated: CASSSPSSSYEQYF.

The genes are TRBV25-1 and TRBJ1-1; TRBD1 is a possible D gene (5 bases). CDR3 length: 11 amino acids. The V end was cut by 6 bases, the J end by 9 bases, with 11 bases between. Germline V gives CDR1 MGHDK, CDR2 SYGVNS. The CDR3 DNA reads TGTGCCAGCAGGGAAACAGGCAAAGCTTTCTTT. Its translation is CASRETGKAFF.

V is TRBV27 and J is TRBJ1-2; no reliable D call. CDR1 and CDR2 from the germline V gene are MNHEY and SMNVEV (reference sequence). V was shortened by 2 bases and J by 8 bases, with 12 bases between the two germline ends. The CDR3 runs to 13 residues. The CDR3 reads CASSLEGFRGYTF. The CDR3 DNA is TGTGCCAGCAGTTTAGAGGGTTTCAGAGGCTACACCTTC.

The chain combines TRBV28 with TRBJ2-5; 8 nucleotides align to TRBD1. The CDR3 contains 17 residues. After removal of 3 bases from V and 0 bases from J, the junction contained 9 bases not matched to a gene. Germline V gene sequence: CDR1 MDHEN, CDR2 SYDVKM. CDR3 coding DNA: TGTGCCAGCAGTTTTTTAGCGGACAGGGAGTACCAAGAGACCCAGTACTTC. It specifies CASSFLADREYQETQYF.

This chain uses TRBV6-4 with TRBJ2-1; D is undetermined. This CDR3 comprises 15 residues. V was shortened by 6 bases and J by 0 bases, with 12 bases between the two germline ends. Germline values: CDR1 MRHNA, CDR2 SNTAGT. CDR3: CASSTQPSSYNEQFF. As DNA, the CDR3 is TGTGCCAGCAGCACACAGCCTAGCTCCTACAATGAGCAGTTCTTC.

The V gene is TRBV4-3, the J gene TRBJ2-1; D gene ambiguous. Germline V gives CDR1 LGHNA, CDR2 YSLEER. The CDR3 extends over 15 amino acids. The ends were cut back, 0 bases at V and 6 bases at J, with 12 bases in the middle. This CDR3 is CASSQDPSPSNEQFF. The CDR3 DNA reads TGCGCCAGCAGCCAAGATCCGTCGCCGAGCAATGAGCAGTTCTTC.

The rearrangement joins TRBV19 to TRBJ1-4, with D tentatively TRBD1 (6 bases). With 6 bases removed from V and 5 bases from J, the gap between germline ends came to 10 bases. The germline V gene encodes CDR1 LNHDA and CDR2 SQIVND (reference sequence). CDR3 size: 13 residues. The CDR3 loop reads CASRITGNEKLFF. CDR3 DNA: TGTGCCAGTAGGATTACAGGGAATGAAAAACTGTTTTTT.

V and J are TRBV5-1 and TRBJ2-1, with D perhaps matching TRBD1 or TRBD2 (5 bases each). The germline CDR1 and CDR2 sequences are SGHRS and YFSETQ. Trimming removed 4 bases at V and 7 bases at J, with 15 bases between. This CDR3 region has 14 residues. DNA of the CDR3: TGCGCCAGCAGCATACCCGGGACGCGGAATGAGCAGTTCTTC. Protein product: CASSIPGTRNEQFF.

The CDR3 here is CAWRPSGVGPQHF. The CDR3 DNA reads TGTGCCTGGAGGCCTTCCGGCGTTGGGCCCCAGCATTTT. V usage is TRBV30 and J usage is TRBJ1-5; no firm D call. CDR3 length: 13 amino acids. The germline V gene encodes CDR1 GTSNPN and CDR2 SVGIG (reference sequence). Trimming cost V 3 bases and J 9 bases, with 15 bases left between them.

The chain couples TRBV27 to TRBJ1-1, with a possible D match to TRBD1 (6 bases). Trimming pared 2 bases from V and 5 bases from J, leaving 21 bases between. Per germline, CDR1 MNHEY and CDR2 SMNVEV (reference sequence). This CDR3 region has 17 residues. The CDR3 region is CASSLAEPGALGTEAFF. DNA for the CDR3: TGTGCCAGCAGTTTAGCCGAACCGGGGGCGTTGGGAACTGAAGCTTTCTTT.

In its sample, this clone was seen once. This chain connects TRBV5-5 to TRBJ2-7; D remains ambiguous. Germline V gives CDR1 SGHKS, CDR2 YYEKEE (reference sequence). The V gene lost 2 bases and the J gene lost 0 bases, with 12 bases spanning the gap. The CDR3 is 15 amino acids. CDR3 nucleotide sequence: TGTGCCAGCAGCTTCCGCCGAACCAGCTCCTACGAGCAGTACTTC. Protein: CASSFRRTSSYEQYF.

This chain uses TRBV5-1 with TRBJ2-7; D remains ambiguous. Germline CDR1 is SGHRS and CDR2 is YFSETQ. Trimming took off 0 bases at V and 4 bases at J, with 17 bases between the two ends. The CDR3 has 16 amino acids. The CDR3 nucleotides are TGCGCCAGCAGCTTGGGTTCGAGCAACCTGCCGTACGAGCAGTACTTC. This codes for CASSLGSSNLPYEQYF.

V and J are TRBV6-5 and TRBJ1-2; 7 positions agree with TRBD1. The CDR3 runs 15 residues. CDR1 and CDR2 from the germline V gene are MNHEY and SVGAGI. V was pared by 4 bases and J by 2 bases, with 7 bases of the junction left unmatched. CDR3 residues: CASSFLGQANYGYTF. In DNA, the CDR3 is TGTGCCAGCAGTTTCCTCGGACAGGCGAACTATGGCTACACCTTC.

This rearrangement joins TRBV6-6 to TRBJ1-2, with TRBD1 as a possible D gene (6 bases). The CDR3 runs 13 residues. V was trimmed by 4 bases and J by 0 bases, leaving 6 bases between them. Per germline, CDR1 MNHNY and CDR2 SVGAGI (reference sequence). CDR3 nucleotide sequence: TGTGCCAGCAGTTCAGGGGCTAACTATGGCTACACCTTC. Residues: CASSSGANYGYTF.

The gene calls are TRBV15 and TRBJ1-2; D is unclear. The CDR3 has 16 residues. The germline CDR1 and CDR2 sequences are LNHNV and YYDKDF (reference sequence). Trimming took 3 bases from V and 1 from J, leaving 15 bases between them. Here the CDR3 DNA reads TGTGCCACCAGCAGCGCACTCAGAGAAATTAACTATGGCTACACCTTC. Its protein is CATSSALREINYGYTF.